A selection of T cell receptor beta chains follows, all from one sample in a study of CD8+ T cells in alopecia areata. Only in-frame clones appear in the TCRdb table, and some are missing; sequencing was by immunoSEQ multiplex PCR. The data show 150,000 to 200,000 clones, approximately 56% seen once. The sample was CD4+ T cells sorted from blood, taken at week 0. Receptor source: a human donor with alopecia areata. Each CDR3 is given with its conserved first and last residue. A D gene is named only where the DNA matches it firmly. Size is omitted from some rows. Given values are once, few, many or a class for expanded clones.

d_call	clone_size	v_call	j_call	cdr3_aa	cdr3_nt
NA	NA	TRBV30	TRBJ1-1	CAWSYRRTNTEAFF	TGTGCCTGGAGCTACAGGAGGACGAACACTGAAGCTTTCTTT
TRBD1	NA	TRBV15	TRBJ2-7	CATSRGQGAYEQYF	TGTGCCACCAGCAGAGGACAGGGGGCTTACGAGCAGTACTTC
NA	NA	TRBV5-6	TRBJ1-5	CASSFLNQPQHF	TGTGCCAGCAGCTTCCTAAATCAGCCCCAGCATTTT
NA	NA	TRBV29-1	TRBJ2-4	CSVQGRLTKNIQYF	TGCAGCGTTCAGGGTCGTCTGACCAAAAACATTCAGTACTTC
NA	NA	TRBV4-2	TRBJ2-1	CASSLATDPLYNEQFF	TGTGCCAGCAGCCTTGCGACAGATCCTCTTTACAATGAGCAGTTCTTC
TRBD1	few	TRBV19	TRBJ1-2	CASSNRDRYGYTF	TGTGCCAGTAGTAACCGGGACAGATATGGCTACACCTTC
TRBD1	few	TRBV29-1	TRBJ2-4	CSVRGTGGPLAKNIQYF	TGCAGCGTGAGGGGGACAGGGGGCCCACTAGCCAAAAACATTCAGTACTTC
TRBD2	NA	TRBV4-2	TRBJ2-2	CASSQASGGNTGELFF	TGTGCCAGCAGCCAAGCTAGCGGGGGGAACACCGGGGAGCTGTTTTTT
TRBD2	NA	TRBV29-1	TRBJ2-5	CSVEESGGRTQYF	TGCAGCGTTGAAGAAAGCGGGGGTAGGACCCAGTACTTC
NA	NA	TRBV30	TRBJ2-4	CAWKTRNIQYF	TGTGCCTGGAAGACCAGAAACATTCAGTACTTC
NA	NA	TRBV30	TRBJ2-3	CAWSPGTTDTQYF	TGTGCCTGGAGTCCAGGGACAACAGATACGCAGTATTTT
NA	NA	TRBV19	TRBJ2-3	CASSSGSADTQYF	TGTGCCAGTAGTAGTGGGTCCGCAGATACGCAGTATTTT
NA	once	TRBV10-3	TRBJ1-6	CAIQDRNSPLHF	TGTGCCATCCAGGACCGTAATTCACCCCTCCACTTT
TRBD2	few	TRBV29-1	TRBJ2-3	CSVATSGGPVDTQYF	TGCAGCGTGGCTACTAGCGGGGGGCCGGTAGATACGCAGTATTTT
TRBD1	NA	TRBV25-1	TRBJ2-7	CASSGTGPYEQYF	TGTGCCAGCAGTGGGACAGGGCCCTACGAGCAGTACTTC
NA	NA	TRBV29-1	TRBJ2-1	CSVERDRGVGEQFF	TGCAGCGTTGAACGGGACCGCGGGGTGGGTGAGCAGTTCTTC
TRBD1	few	TRBV30	TRBJ1-1	CAWRGKTGRNTEAFF	TGTGCCTGGAGGGGAAAGACAGGGAGGAACACTGAAGCTTTCTTT
TRBD1	NA	TRBV5-6	TRBJ1-1	CASSSTGRAFF	TGTGCCAGCAGCTCGACAGGGAGAGCTTTCTTT
NA	NA	TRBV6-5	TRBJ2-3	CASRRGEVWDTQYF	TGTGCCAGCAGACGTGGGGAGGTTTGGGATACGCAGTATTTT
TRBD2	NA	TRBV9	TRBJ2-3	CASGSGGEPDTQYF	TGTGCCAGCGGTAGCGGGGGAGAACCAGATACGCAGTATTTT
NA	NA	TRBV29-1	TRBJ2-5	CSVWGPLQETQYF	TGCAGCGTTTGGGGGCCGCTTCAAGAGACCCAGTACTTC
NA	NA	TRBV6-5	TRBJ1-5	CASSPAAFAPQHF	TGTGCCAGCAGCCCCGCCGCTTTCGCTCCCCAGCATTTT
TRBD2	NA	TRBV7-9	TRBJ2-3	CASSLQGGGPDTQYF	TGTGCCAGCAGCTTACAGGGCGGGGGGCCAGATACGCAGTATTTT
TRBD1	few	TRBV6-6	TRBJ1-4	CASRDRGEKLFF	TGTGCCAGCAGGGACAGGGGGGAAAAACTGTTTTTT
NA	NA	TRBV9	TRBJ1-1	CASSVVEKTEAFF	TGTGCCAGCAGCGTAGTTGAGAAAACTGAAGCTTTCTTT
TRBD2	NA	TRBV2	TRBJ2-3	CASRATSFTDTQYF	TGTGCCAGCAGGGCGACTAGCTTCACAGATACGCAGTATTTT
TRBD2	NA	TRBV19	TRBJ2-3	CASQIAGAHTDTQYF	TGTGCCAGTCAGATAGCGGGGGCGCACACAGATACGCAGTATTTT
NA	few	TRBV6-5	TRBJ2-3	CASRRPDRTVNTQYF	TGTGCCAGCAGGAGGCCTGACCGCACAGTGAATACGCAGTATTTT
NA	NA	TRBV15	TRBJ2-7	CATSRDLAGTPYEQYF	TGTGCCACCAGCAGAGATCTGGCGGGGACCCCCTACGAGCAGTACTTC
TRBD1	NA	TRBV5-1	TRBJ2-5	CASSMGQGEETQYF	TGCGCCAGCAGCATGGGACAGGGCGAGGAGACCCAGTACTTC
TRBD1	NA	TRBV30	TRBJ1-4	CAWSVRGTVGQKLFF	TGTGCCTGGAGTGTACGCGGGACAGTAGGACAAAAACTGTTTTTT
NA	once	TRBV10-3	TRBJ1-2	CAISVGNGYTF	TGTGCCATCAGTGTCGGAAATGGCTACACCTTC
TRBD1	once	TRBV5-1	TRBJ2-5	CASSGATGPLQTQYF	TGCGCCAGCAGCGGGGCGACAGGGCCACTTCAAACCCAGTACTTC
NA	NA	TRBV6-1	TRBJ2-7	CASSTAGTPSYEQYF	TGTGCCAGCAGTACAGCCGGGACACCGTCCTACGAGCAGTACTTC
TRBD2	few	TRBV4-2	TRBJ2-1	CASSPRIMRGDYNEQFF	TGTGCCAGCAGCCCCAGAATTATGCGGGGGGACTACAATGAGCAGTTCTTC
NA	NA	TRBV28	TRBJ2-7	CAIQTPGYEQYF	TGTGCCATCCAGACCCCGGGATACGAGCAGTACTTC
NA	NA	TRBV15	TRBJ2-7	CATSRAPAGESYEQYF	TGTGCCACCAGCAGAGCCCCAGCAGGGGAGTCCTACGAGCAGTACTTC
NA	once	TRBV4-1	TRBJ1-2	CASSQATPDYGYTF	TGCGCCAGCAGCCAAGCCACACCCGATTATGGCTACACCTTC